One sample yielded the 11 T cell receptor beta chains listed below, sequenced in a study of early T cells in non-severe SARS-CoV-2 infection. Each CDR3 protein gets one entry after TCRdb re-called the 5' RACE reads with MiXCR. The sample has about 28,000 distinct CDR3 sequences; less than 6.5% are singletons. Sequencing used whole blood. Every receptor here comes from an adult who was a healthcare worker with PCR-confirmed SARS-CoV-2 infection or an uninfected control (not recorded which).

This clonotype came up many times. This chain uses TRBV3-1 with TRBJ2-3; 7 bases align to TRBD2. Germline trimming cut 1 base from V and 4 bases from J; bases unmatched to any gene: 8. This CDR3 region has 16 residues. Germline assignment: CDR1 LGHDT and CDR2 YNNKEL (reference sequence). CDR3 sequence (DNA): TGTGCCAGCAGCCAAGTTCGGCTAGCGGCGGCAGATACGCAGTATTTT. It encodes CASSQVRLAAADTQYF.

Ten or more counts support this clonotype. The CDR3 coding sequence is TGTGCCAGCAGCCGATCCAGCGCTCAGGGTGAGAATGAGCAGTTCTTC. This gives the protein CASSRSSAQGENEQFF. The rearrangement links TRBV7-2 to TRBJ2-1, with a possible D match to TRBD1 (5 bases). CDR1 and CDR2 from the germline V gene are SGHTA and FQGNSA. Deletions cut 5 bases from V and 7 bases from J, with 21 bases between. The CDR3 has 16 residues.

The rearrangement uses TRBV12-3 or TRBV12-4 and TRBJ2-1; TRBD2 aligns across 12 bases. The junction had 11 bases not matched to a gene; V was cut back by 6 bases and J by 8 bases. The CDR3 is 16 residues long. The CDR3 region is CASSYTLAGGAHEQFF. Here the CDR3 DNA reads TGTGCCAGCAGCTATACCCTAGCGGGGGGGGCCCATGAGCAGTTCTTC.

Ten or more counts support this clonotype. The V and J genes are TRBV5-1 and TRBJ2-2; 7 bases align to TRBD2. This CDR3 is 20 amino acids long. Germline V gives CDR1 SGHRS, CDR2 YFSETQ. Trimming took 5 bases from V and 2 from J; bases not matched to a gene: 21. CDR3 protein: CASSPGVGGAVSINTGELFF. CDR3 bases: TGCGCCAGCAGTCCCGGAGTGGGAGGGGCGGTATCTATCAACACCGGGGAGCTGTTTTTT.

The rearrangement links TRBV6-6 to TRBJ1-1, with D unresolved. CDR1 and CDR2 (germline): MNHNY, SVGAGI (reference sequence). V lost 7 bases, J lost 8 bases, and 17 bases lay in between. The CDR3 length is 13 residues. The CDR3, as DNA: TGTGCCAGCACCCCCGGACCCCTCACAGAAGCTTTCTTT. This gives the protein CASTPGPLTEAFF.

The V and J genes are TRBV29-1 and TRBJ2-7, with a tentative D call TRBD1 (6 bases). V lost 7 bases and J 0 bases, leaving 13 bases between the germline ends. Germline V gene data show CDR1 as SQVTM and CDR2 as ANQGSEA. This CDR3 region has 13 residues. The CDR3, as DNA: TGCAGCGGGTCGACAGGTCCCTCCTACGAGCAGTACTTC. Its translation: CSGSTGPSYEQYF.

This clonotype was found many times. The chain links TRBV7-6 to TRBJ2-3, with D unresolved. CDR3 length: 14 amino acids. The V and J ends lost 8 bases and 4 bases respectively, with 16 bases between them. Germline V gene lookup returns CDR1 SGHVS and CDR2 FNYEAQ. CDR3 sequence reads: CASSPQPGADTQYF. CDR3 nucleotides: TGTGCCAGCTCGCCGCAACCGGGTGCAGATACGCAGTATTTT.

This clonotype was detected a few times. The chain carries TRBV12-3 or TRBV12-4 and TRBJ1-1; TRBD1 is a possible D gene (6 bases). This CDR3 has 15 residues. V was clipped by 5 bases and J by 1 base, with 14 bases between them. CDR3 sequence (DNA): TGTGCCAGCAGTCCCCGGACAGCCTCGAACACTGAAGCTTTCTTT. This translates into CASSPRTASNTEAFF.

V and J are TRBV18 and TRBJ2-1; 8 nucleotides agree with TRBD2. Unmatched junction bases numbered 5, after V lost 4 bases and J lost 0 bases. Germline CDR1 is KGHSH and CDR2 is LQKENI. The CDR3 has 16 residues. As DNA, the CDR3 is TGTGCCAGCTCACAAGAGAGCGGGAGCTCCTACAATGAGCAGTTCTTC. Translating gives CASSQESGSSYNEQFF.

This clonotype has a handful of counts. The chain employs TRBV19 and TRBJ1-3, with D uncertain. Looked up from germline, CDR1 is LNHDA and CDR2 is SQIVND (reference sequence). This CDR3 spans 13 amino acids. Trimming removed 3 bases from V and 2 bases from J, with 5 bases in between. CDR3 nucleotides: TGTGCCAGTAGTATCCAACCTGGAAACACCATATATTTT. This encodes CASSIQPGNTIYF.

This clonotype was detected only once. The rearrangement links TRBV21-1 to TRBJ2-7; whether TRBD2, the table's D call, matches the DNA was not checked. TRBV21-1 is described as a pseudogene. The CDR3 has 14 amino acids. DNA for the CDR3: TGTGCCAGCAGCTCCCCGGGACTAGCCTACGAGCAGTACTTC. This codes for CASSSPGLAYEQYF.